This T cell receptor beta chain was recorded in a study of T cells after yellow fever vaccination. Background on the study: When fractions had low cell numbers, they were prepared with SMART-Seq v4 Ultra Low Input.

This CDR3 is 13 amino acids long. Trimming took 5 bases from V and 4 from J; bases not matched to a gene: 5. This clonotype was found many times. The antigen is unknown. Overall study results and limits: The study re-detected most primary-vaccination clones after the booster (approximately 96% CD4, approximately 87% CD8).

UMIs and a universal primer site were added when TCR cDNA was made by 5'RACE template switching. One entry per CDR3 protein results from TCRdb running MiXCR on the 5' RACE reads. The sample consists of under 250,000 distinct CDR3 sequences, less than 8.5% of them appearing once. This clonotype originated in a man aged 25 to 40 who received the YFV17D yellow fever vaccine. The J gene is TRBJ2-7, the V gene TRBV12-3 or TRBV12-4; TRBD2 matches 7 bases. The sequencing used CD4+ T cells sorted from PBMCs, collected 15 days after the yellow fever booster vaccination. The CDR3 DNA reads TGTGCCAGCAGTCGCCGGGGGGTATACGAGCAGTACTTC. Protein sequence: CASSRRGVYEQYF.